This passage covers 32 T cell receptor beta chains from one sample sequenced in a study of cytomegalovirus exposure and HLA in healthy donors. The PCR made use of 60 Vbeta and 13 Jbeta primers. This table comes from immunoSEQ multiplex PCR, and its TCRdb copy is limited to in-frame clones, with some not included. The repertoire consists of approximately 100,000 clones, with 55% to 75% occurring once and the leading ten covering 3.5% to 4%. Sequenced sample: PBMCs. The source of these receptors is a man aged 30 to 39 in good health and CMV-seropositive.

This clone was detected a few times. The chain links TRBV21-1 to TRBJ1-6; the table calls TRBD1, which could not be checked here. TRBV21-1 is labeled a pseudogene. The CDR3 is made up of 17 amino acids. The CDR3 loop is CASSQGSRGSKNSPLHF. The CDR3 coding sequence is TGTGCCAGCAGCCAGGGATCCAGGGGATCGAAGAATTCACCCCTCCACTTT.

The rearrangement uses TRBV5-5 and TRBJ2-3, with unresolved D. Germline values: CDR1 SGHKS, CDR2 YYEKEE (reference sequence). This CDR3 is 12 amino acids long. Deletions cut 5 bases from V and 2 bases from J, with 6 bases between. Here the CDR3 DNA reads TGTGCCAGCAGTTTTTACACAGATACGCAGTATTTT. As protein: CASSFYTDTQYF. Full variable domain (rest looked up from reference TRBV5-5 and TRBJ2-3): DAGVTQSPTHLIKTRGQQVTLRCSPISGHKSVSWYQQVLGQGPQFIFQYYEKEERGRGNFPDRFSARQFPNYSSELNVNALLLGDSALYLCASSFYTDTQYFGPGTRLTVL.

The rearrangement uses TRBV27 and TRBJ2-3; maybe TRBD2 (5 bases). CDR1 is MNHEY and CDR2 is SMNVEV in the germline V gene (reference sequence). The CDR3 runs to 14 residues. The germline V and J ends were trimmed by 10 bases and 6 bases, with 20 bases remaining between them. CDR3 DNA: TGTGCCACCTCCGGGGTCATAACGCCGGATACGCAGTATTTT. Protein sequence: CATSGVITPDTQYF.

V gene TRBV18 combines with J gene TRBJ2-7; 7 bases are a match to TRBD1. Germline V CDR1 and CDR2: KGHSH, LQKENI. The CDR3 extends over 14 amino acids. Unmatched junction bases numbered 5, after V lost 3 bases and J lost 3 bases. This CDR3 is CASSPSDRNYEQYF. Here the CDR3 DNA reads TGTGCCAGCTCACCCTCGGACAGGAACTACGAGCAGTACTTC. The variable domain in full, completed from reference TRBV18 and TRBJ2-7, reads NAGVMQNPRHLVRRRGQEARLRCSPMKGHSHVYWYRQLPEEGLKFMVYLQKENIIDESGMPKERFSAEFPKEGPSILRIQQVVRGDSAAYFCASSPSDRNYEQYFGPGTRLTVT.

This chain connects TRBV9 to TRBJ1-2; a weak D match, TRBD1 (6 bases). CDR1 is SGDLS and CDR2 is YYNGEE in the germline V gene. Deletions cut 0 bases from V and 6 bases from J, with 12 bases between. CDR3 size: 14 residues. CDR3 sequence (DNA): TGTGCCAGCAGCGTAGTTGGGGGGGCTCATGGCTACACCTTC. It specifies CASSVVGGAHGYTF.

The chain joins TRBV2 to TRBJ2-2; 13 nucleotides agree with TRBD2. This CDR3 contains 16 residues. The V gene's germline CDR1 is SNHLY and CDR2 FYNNEI. Losses at the gene ends were 11 bases for V and 5 bases for J; bases not matched to a gene: 11. The CDR3 protein is CASLHSTSGGTGELFF. The CDR3 DNA follows: TGTGCCTCGCTACATTCGACTAGCGGGGGGACCGGGGAGCTGTTTTTT.

This clone was observed once. V usage is TRBV5-6 and J usage is TRBJ1-2, with D unresolved. Trimming shortened V by 1 base and J by 3 bases, and 13 bases separated the two germline ends. There are 15 residues in the CDR3. Germline CDR1 reads SGHDT; CDR2 reads YYEEEE. DNA for the CDR3: TGTGCCAGCAGCTTGAGTGGACTGGGCTACTATGGCTACACCTTC. Protein sequence: CASSLSGLGYYGYTF.

This rearrangement joins TRBV5-1 to TRBJ2-2, with D perhaps TRBD2 (5 bases). The V gene's germline CDR1 is SGHRS and CDR2 YFSETQ. The length of the CDR3 is 15 residues. Trimming shortened V by 4 bases and J by 7 bases, and 17 bases separated the two germline ends. CDR3 bases: TGCGCCAGCAGCCAAGAGGGCCCAACACGCGGGGAGCTGTTTTTT. It codes for CASSQEGPTRGELFF. Drawing the rest from reference TRBV5-1 and TRBJ2-2, the complete variable domain is KAGVTQTPRYLIKTRGQQVTLSCSPISGHRSVSWYQQTPGQGLQFLFEYFSETQRNKGNFPGRFSGRQFSNSRSEMNVSTLELGDSALYLCASSQEGPTRGELFFGEGSRLTVL.

The chain carries TRBV5-8 and TRBJ2-5; TRBD1 matches 7 bases. This CDR3 is 13 amino acids long. V dropped 5 bases and J dropped 9; count of bases not matched to a gene: 10. Germline loops: CDR1 SGHTS, CDR2 YDEGEE. This CDR3 is CASSSTQGLAQYF. The CDR3 DNA sequence: TGTGCCAGCAGTTCAACACAGGGGCTGGCCCAGTACTTC.

V usage is TRBV28 and J usage is TRBJ2-5; D call uncertain. With the DNA end fitting TRBJ2-7 better, the J assignment may be wrong. This CDR3 has 10 residues. Germline lookup yields CDR1 MDHEN and CDR2 SYDVKM. The CDR3 region has the DNA TGTGCCAGCAGTTTCCGCGAGCAGTACTTC. Protein: CASSFREQYF.

A few counts support this clone. The V call is TRBV7-2, the J call TRBJ1-5; a weak D match, TRBD1 (5 bases). Trimming left V 5 bases short and J 5 bases short, with 16 bases between. CDR3 length: 15 residues. CDR1 is SGHTA, CDR2 FQGNSA, per germline. For the CDR3, the DNA is TGTGCCAGCAGCAGCGGTAGGGGAGGTTATCAGCCCCAGCATTTT. It is translated as CASSSGRGGYQPQHF.

This clone was picked up a small number of times. The chain is built from TRBV2 and TRBJ1-5; 10 bases are a match to TRBD1. There are 14 residues in the CDR3. CDR1 and CDR2 (germline): SNHLY, FYNNEI. Trimming at V came to 8 bases and at J to 6 bases, leaving 7 bases not matched to a gene. The CDR3 sequence is CASGRDRGFQPQHF. DNA of the CDR3: TGTGCCAGCGGCCGGGACAGGGGATTTCAGCCCCAGCATTTT. Drawing the rest from reference TRBV2 and TRBJ1-5, the complete variable domain is EPEVTQTPSHQVTQMGQEVILRCVPISNHLYFYWYRQILGQKVEFLVSFYNNEISEKSEIFDDQFSVERPDGSNFTLKIRSTKLEDSAMYFCASGRDRGFQPQHFGDGTRLSIL.

This clone has only one observation. The chain couples TRBV29-1 to TRBJ2-3, with D uncertain. Germline lookup yields CDR1 SQVTM and CDR2 ANQGSEA. This CDR3 contains 14 residues. V lost 5 bases and J lost 4, with 16 bases in between. The CDR3 DNA is TGCAGCGTTTGTGGGCGCTTAGGCCCAGATACGCAGTATTTT. Translating gives CSVCGRLGPDTQYF.

The chain is built from TRBV10-3 and TRBJ1-5; no reliable D call. Trimming took off 3 bases at V and 7 bases at J, with 10 bases between the two ends. CDR1 is ENHRY, CDR2 SYGVKD, per germline. CDR3 length: 13 residues. The DNA of the CDR3 is TGTGCCATCAGTGATCGGGGTGGGCAGCCCCAGCATTTT. This encodes CAISDRGGQPQHF.

This chain connects TRBV5-1 to TRBJ2-7, with a possible D match to TRBD1 (6 bases). The CDR3 extends over 14 amino acids. With 6 bases removed from V and 1 base from J, the gap between germline ends came to 14 bases. The germline V gene has CDR1 SGHRS and CDR2 YFSETQ. The CDR3 DNA reads as TGCGCCAGCAATAGCCAGGGGATTTCCTACGAGCAGTACTTC. Its protein is CASNSQGISYEQYF.

The table lists this clone with a few counts. The genes are TRBV11-3 and TRBJ2-5; 11 bases align to TRBD1. Germline V gene lookup returns CDR1 SGHNT and CDR2 YENEEA. V was clipped by 1 base and J by 1 base; unmatched bases: 2. The CDR3 spans 16 residues. For the CDR3, the DNA is TGTGCCAGCAGCTTAGGGACAGGGGGCACCCAAGAGACCCAGTACTTC. Amino acid sequence: CASSLGTGGTQETQYF.

This clone was seen a single time. J is TRBJ1-1 and V is TRBV11-2; D gene ambiguous. The germline CDR1 and CDR2 sequences are SGHAT and FQNNGV. The CDR3 length is 16 residues. V was cut by 6 bases and J by 5 bases, with 22 bases left in between. CDR3 loop: CASRATGSWLGTEAFF. CDR3 DNA sequence: TGTGCCAGCAGAGCAACGGGATCTTGGCTGGGAACTGAAGCTTTCTTT.

This clone was observed a handful of times. For the CDR3, the DNA is TGCGCCAGCAGCCAAGGGGGAGCCTACGAGCAGTACTTC. Residues: CASSQGGAYEQYF. The chain carries TRBV4-1 and TRBJ2-7, with a weak D call TRBD2 (5 bases). Germline CDR1 MGHRA, CDR2 YSYEKL. This CDR3 has 13 residues. The V end lost 1 base, the J end lost 2 bases, and 6 bases lay between the germline ends.

V gene TRBV5-1 combines with J gene TRBJ2-2; a weak D match, TRBD2 (5 bases). Trimming took 4 bases from V and 7 from J, leaving 17 bases between them. Germline V gene data show CDR1 as SGHRS and CDR2 as YFSETQ. This CDR3 has 15 residues. The CDR3 loop reads CASSAGTSTGGELFF. CDR3 nucleotides: TGCGCCAGCAGCGCCGGTACTAGTACGGGCGGGGAGCTGTTTTTT.

The chain uses TRBV6-6 and TRBJ2-5; 7 bases fit TRBD2. The J call is doubtful: the DNA matches TRBJ2-7 better. This CDR3 is built from 13 residues. Germline V CDR1 and CDR2: MNHNY, SVGAGI (reference sequence). This CDR3 reads CASSGRGLHEQYF. The CDR3 nucleotides read TGTGCCAGTTCTGGGAGGGGTCTACACGAGCAGTACTTC.

The genes are TRBV5-6 and TRBJ2-7, with 9 bases identical to TRBD1. J gave up 5 bases and V 4 bases, and 7 bases lay outside the gene matches. Looked up from germline, CDR1 is SGHDT and CDR2 is YYEEEE. CDR3 length: 14 residues. CDR3 amino acids: CASSPGTGSNEQYF. CDR3 DNA sequence: TGTGCCAGCAGCCCCGGGACAGGGAGTAACGAGCAGTACTTC.

With respect to this clone: The same CDR3 also results from other DNA sequences found in this sample. The chain couples TRBV4-1 to TRBJ2-7; 9 bases fit TRBD1. The length of the CDR3 is 14 residues. V lost 4 bases, J lost 3 bases, and 4 bases stayed unmatched. Germline loops: CDR1 MGHRA, CDR2 YSYEKL. The DNA of the CDR3 is TGCGCCAGCAGCCCAACGGGACAGGGCTACGAGCAGTACTTC. Its protein product is CASSPTGQGYEQYF.

The CDR3 reads CASSSPSGGAAGLADTQYF. CDR3 nucleotides: TGTGCCAGCAGTTCCCCTAGCGGGGGTGCCGCAGGGTTAGCAGATACGCAGTATTTT. The rearrangement links TRBV7-9 to TRBJ2-3; 10 bases agree with TRBD2. CDR1 and CDR2 from the germline V gene are SEHNR and FQNEAQ (reference sequence). The CDR3 is made up of 19 amino acids. The trim removed 6 bases at V and 4 bases at J, leaving 19 bases unmatched.

This clone showed up just a few times. The V call is TRBV19, the J call TRBJ2-2; no clear D gene. The germline CDR1 and CDR2 sequences are LNHDA and SQIVND (reference sequence). This CDR3 comprises 14 residues. The ends were cut back, 4 bases at V and 4 bases at J, with 10 bases in the middle. CDR3 nucleotides: TGTGCCAGTAGTACCCAGAGAGGCACCGGGGAGCTGTTTTTT. Translating gives CASSTQRGTGELFF.

This clone was observed a few times. J is TRBJ1-5 and V is TRBV10-2; 8 nucleotides align to TRBD1. The ends lost 2 bases at V and 5 bases at J; junction bases unmatched: 8. Germline CDR1 is WSHSY and CDR2 is SAAADI. The CDR3 is made up of 16 amino acids. The CDR3 loop reads CASSEDRGRIDQPQHF. CDR3 DNA: TGCGCCAGCAGTGAGGACAGGGGACGGATTGATCAGCCCCAGCATTTT.

This chain joins TRBV2 and TRBJ2-3; 8 bases agree with TRBD2. Germline V gene sequence: CDR1 SNHLY, CDR2 FYNNEI. CDR3 length equals 16 residues. The trim removed 2 bases at V and 8 bases at J, leaving 12 bases unmatched. The CDR3 nucleotides are TGTGCCAGCAGTGAAAGGCGGGGGGACTCCTCGGCTACGCAGTATTTT. Translating gives CASSERRGDSSATQYF.

This clone has only a few counts. The V gene is TRBV19, the J gene TRBJ1-1, with D possibly being TRBD1 (5 bases). Trimming shortened V by 5 bases and J by 4 bases, and 11 bases separated the two germline ends. The CDR3 runs to 13 residues. Germline V gives CDR1 LNHDA, CDR2 SQIVND (reference sequence). The CDR3 DNA sequence: TGTGCCAGTAGTGCAGGGTATCGCACTGAAGCTTTCTTT. It codes for CASSAGYRTEAFF.

This clone came up once. V and J are TRBV6-4 and TRBJ1-5, with TRBD1 as a possible D gene (5 bases). The CDR3 covers 14 residues. Trimming cost V 3 bases and J 2 bases, with 8 bases left between them. From germline, CDR1 is MRHNA and CDR2 SNTAGT. The CDR3 sequence is CASSDKGGNQPQHF. The CDR3 region has the DNA TGTGCCAGCAGTGATAAAGGGGGCAATCAGCCCCAGCATTTT.

The rearrangement uses TRBV5-4 and TRBJ2-7; possible D gene TRBD2, 7 bases. The CDR3 totals 13 residues. V was trimmed by 4 bases and J by 3 bases, leaving 11 bases between them. Germline loops: CDR1 SGHNT, CDR2 YYREEE (reference sequence). The CDR3: CASSLGGLYEQYF. The CDR3 nucleotides read TGTGCCAGCAGCCTCGGGGGGCTCTACGAGCAGTACTTC.

The chain employs TRBV10-1 and TRBJ2-5; TRBD2 matches 8 bases. Germline V gene lookup returns CDR1 WNHNN and CDR2 SYGVQD (reference sequence). Losses at the gene ends were 7 bases for V and 0 bases for J; bases not matched to a gene: 1. This CDR3 contains 13 residues. CDR3 coding DNA: TGCGCCAGCAAGCGGGAGTACCAAGAGACCCAGTACTTC. Protein: CASKREYQETQYF.

V gene TRBV30 combines with J gene TRBJ2-5; 8 positions agree with TRBD2. Trimming took 3 bases from V and 5 from J; bases not matched to a gene: 5. The CDR3 covers 13 residues. Germline V gene sequence: CDR1 GTSNPN, CDR2 SVGIG (reference sequence). The CDR3 sequence is CAWSRRGGETQYF. CDR3 nucleotide sequence: TGTGCCTGGAGCCGCCGGGGGGGGGAGACCCAGTACTTC.

As for this clone: In the same sample, other DNA sequences code for this CDR3. The chain recombines TRBV2 with TRBJ1-1; 9 bases fit TRBD1. Germline CDR1 and CDR2: SNHLY and FYNNEI. Unmatched junction bases numbered 1, after V lost 8 bases and J lost 0 bases. The CDR3 totals 13 residues. CDR3 region: CASRDRVNTEAFF. CDR3 sequence (DNA): TGTGCCAGCCGGGACAGGGTGAACACTGAAGCTTTCTTT.